These 19 T cell receptor beta chains were all obtained from the same sample, sequenced in a study of cytomegalovirus exposure and HLA in healthy donors. 60 Vbeta and 13 Jbeta primers were used in PCR. TCRdb's table, derived via immunoSEQ multiplex PCR, lists solely in-frame clones and lacks some. Its clone listing holds around 76,000 clones. Material: PBMCs. These receptors were collected from a woman in her fifties or sixties in good health and CMV-seronegative.

The rearrangement uses TRBV5-1 and TRBJ1-2; 8 bases fit TRBD1. CDR1 and CDR2 from the germline V gene are SGHRS and YFSETQ. V gave up 3 bases and J gave up 6 bases; unmatched junction bases: 7. The CDR3 sequence is 14 residues long. CDR3 coding DNA: TGCGCCAGCAGCTGGGATGGACAGGGTGATGGCTACACCTTC. It is translated as CASSWDGQGDGYTF.

The chain recombines TRBV11-1 with TRBJ2-5; 8 nucleotides line up with TRBD2. Germline trimming cut 5 bases from V and 7 bases from J; bases unmatched to any gene: 18. Germline V gene lookup returns CDR1 SGHAT and CDR2 FQDESV (reference sequence). The CDR3 runs 17 residues. CDR3: CASSPRAGEQRGRTQYF. CDR3 coding DNA: TGTGCCAGCAGCCCAAGAGCGGGAGAACAAAGAGGTCGGACCCAGTACTTC.

The chain has TRBV28 and TRBJ2-4, with 7 bases fitting TRBD1. CDR1 is MDHEN and CDR2 is SYDVKM in the germline V gene. With 6 bases clipped from V and 5 bases from J, the junction kept 4 bases outside the gene matches. This CDR3 has 13 amino acids. CDR3 amino acids: CASRGTGENIQYF. The CDR3 DNA reads as TGTGCCAGCAGGGGAACAGGGGAAAACATTCAGTACTTC. The whole variable domain, filled in from reference TRBV28 and TRBJ2-4, reads DVKVTQSSRYLVKRTGEKVFLECVQDMDHENMFWYRQDPGLGLRLIYFSYDVKMKEKGDIPEGYSVSREKKERFSLILESASTNQTSMYLCASRGTGENIQYFGAGTRLSVL.

The V call is TRBV5-1, the J call TRBJ2-1; 9 nucleotides agree with TRBD2. Trimming cost V 4 bases and J 7 bases; bases outside gene matches: 15. The CDR3 has 17 amino acids. The germline CDR1 and CDR2 sequences are SGHRS and YFSETQ. CDR3 nucleotide sequence: TGCGCCAGCAGCCGGGTATTCGCGGGAGGGCCGCGGAATGAGCAGTTCTTC. Its protein product is CASSRVFAGGPRNEQFF.

This chain links TRBV28 with TRBJ2-3, with 8 bases lining up with TRBD1. This CDR3 comprises 16 residues. The germline V gene has CDR1 MDHEN and CDR2 SYDVKM. V was clipped by 6 bases and J by 1 base; unmatched bases: 9. The CDR3 region has the DNA TGTGCCAGCAGCAAAATGCAGGGGGCGGGCACAGATACGCAGTATTTT. Translation gives CASSKMQGAGTDTQYF.

The chain combines TRBV19 with TRBJ2-7; D not certain. Germline assignment: CDR1 LNHDA and CDR2 SQIVND (reference sequence). The CDR3 length is 13 residues. The ends were cut back, 3 bases at V and 5 bases at J, with 11 bases in the middle. CDR3 DNA sequence: TGTGCCAGTAGTATTTCGGAGCCTAACGAGCAGTACTTC. Translation gives CASSISEPNEQYF. The whole variable domain, remainder taken from reference TRBV19 and TRBJ2-7, is DGGITQSPKYLFRKEGQNVTLSCEQNLNHDAMYWYRQDPGQGLRLIYYSQIVNDFQKGDIAEGYSVSREKKESFPLTVTSAQKNPTAFYLCASSISEPNEQYFGPGTRLTVT.

The genes are TRBV18 and TRBJ1-3; unclear D gene. This CDR3 comprises 15 residues. V gave up 0 bases and J gave up 0 bases, with 6 bases separating them. Per the germline V gene, CDR1 is KGHSH and CDR2 is LQKENI. CDR3 amino acids: CASSPPGSSGNTIYF. CDR3 coding DNA: TGTGCCAGCTCACCACCGGGGAGCTCTGGAAACACCATATATTTT.

The rearrangement links TRBV27 to TRBJ2-1, with 7 bases identical to TRBD2. Germline CDR1 reads MNHEY; CDR2 reads SMNVEV (reference sequence). The CDR3 has 15 amino acids. V trimming: 4 bases; J trimming: 6 bases; junction bases outside the gene matches: 9. CDR3 protein: CASSSGVAGFNEQFF. CDR3 coding DNA: TGTGCCAGCAGTTCGGGGGTAGCGGGCTTCAATGAGCAGTTCTTC.

About this clone: At one end, the junction sequence differs from germline, possibly due to a read error. The same CDR3 is also encoded by other DNA sequences in this sample. This rearrangement joins TRBV18 to TRBJ2-7; the D gene is possibly TRBD1 (6 bases). Germline V gene data show CDR1 as KGHSH and CDR2 as LQKENI. The CDR3 consists of 16 residues. The CDR3 spells CASSPPGHPLSYEQYF. In DNA form, the CDR3 reads TGTGCCAGCTCACCCCCGGGACACCCTCTTTCCTATGAGCAGTACTTC.

The V and J genes are TRBV18 and TRBJ1-1, with D possibly matching TRBD1 (6 bases). The CDR3 totals 12 residues. Germline V CDR1 and CDR2: KGHSH, LQKENI. Trimming stripped 2 bases from V and 9 bases from J, with 10 bases between. In nucleotides, the CDR3 is TGTGCCAGCTCACCAGCGGACAGCCAAGCTTTCTTT. Protein product: CASSPADSQAFF.

The gene calls are TRBV28 and TRBJ1-5; D uncertain. V was clipped by 7 bases and J by 7 bases, with 11 bases between them. The germline V gene encodes CDR1 MDHEN and CDR2 SYDVKM. The CDR3 totals 12 residues. The CDR3 loop is CASKGIGQPQHF. CDR3 coding DNA: TGTGCCAGCAAAGGTATCGGGCAGCCCCAGCATTTT.

V and J are TRBV27 and TRBJ1-2; 7 bases align to TRBD1. CDR1 and CDR2 from the germline V gene are MNHEY and SMNVEV (reference sequence). V gave up 3 bases and J gave up 4 bases; unmatched junction bases: 11. The CDR3 contains 16 residues. The CDR3 sequence: CASSFEDRARIYGYTF. In DNA, the CDR3 is TGTGCCAGCAGTTTCGAAGACAGGGCCCGTATCTATGGCTACACCTTC.

The chain joins TRBV20-1 to TRBJ2-7; 9 bases fit TRBD2. This CDR3 has 11 residues. Germline CDR1 is DFQATT and CDR2 is SNEGSKA (reference sequence). The CDR3 DNA sequence: TGCAGCGGCGGGCTAGCGGGAGAGCAGTACTTC. The encoded protein is CSGGLAGEQYF.

The chain combines TRBV5-1 with TRBJ2-3; TRBD2 is a possible D gene (6 bases). The CDR3 extends over 14 amino acids. V shed 5 bases and J shed 0 bases, with 10 bases lying between them. Per germline, CDR1 SGHRS and CDR2 YFSETQ. In DNA, the CDR3 is TGCGCCAGCAGGAGCGGGTACAGCACAGATACGCAGTATTTT. This sequence encodes CASRSGYSTDTQYF.

V is TRBV19 and J is TRBJ1-1; D is possibly TRBD1 (6 bases). The germline gives CDR1 LNHDA, CDR2 SQIVND (reference sequence). This CDR3 has 13 residues. CDR3 in amino acids: CATQGSLGTEAFF. Here the CDR3 DNA reads TGTGCAACCCAGGGGAGCCTTGGCACTGAAGCTTTCTTT. Variable domain in full (rest from reference TRBV19 and TRBJ1-1): DGGITQSPKYLFRKEGQNVTLSCEQNLNHDAMYWYRQDPGQGLRLIYYSQIVNDFQKGDIAEGYSVSREKKESFPLTVTSAQKNPTAFYLCATQGSLGTEAFFGQGTRLTVV.

The rearrangement links TRBV2 to TRBJ2-7; the match to TRBD1 covers 12 bases. Germline V lookup: CDR1 SNHLY, CDR2 FYNNEI. The junction had 3 bases not matched to a gene; V was cut back by 6 bases and J by 3 bases. CDR3 size: 14 residues. The CDR3, as DNA: TGTGCCAGCAGCCGGGACAGGGGGCACTACGAGCAGTACTTC. Protein sequence: CASSRDRGHYEQYF.

The V gene is TRBV29-1, the J gene TRBJ2-5, with 8 bases aligning to TRBD1. The assigned J gene may be wrong: the sequence end matches TRBJ2-7 better. The CDR3 consists of 13 residues. Looked up from germline, CDR1 is SQVTM and CDR2 is ANQGSEA. The CDR3 DNA reads TGCAGCGTTTTTCGGACAGGGAAGCACGAGCAGTACTTC. Amino acids: CSVFRTGKHEQYF.

The chain is built from TRBV4-2 and TRBJ2-5; TRBD2 aligns across 7 bases. CDR3 length: 16 amino acids. The germline gives CDR1 LGHNA, CDR2 YNFKEQ. Unmatched junction bases numbered 9, after V lost 3 bases and J lost 2 bases. CDR3 in DNA: TGTGCCAGCAGCCAGAGTGGGGGAGCGGGACAAGAGACCCAGTACTTC. This sequence encodes CASSQSGGAGQETQYF.

CDR3 protein: CASSPPGQGYEQYF. The CDR3 region has the DNA TGTGCCAGCTCACCCCCGGGACAGGGTTACGAGCAGTACTTC. V usage is TRBV18 and J usage is TRBJ2-7; 9 positions match TRBD1. This CDR3 is built from 14 residues. V was clipped by 3 bases and J by 4 bases; unmatched bases: 4. Looked up from germline, CDR1 is KGHSH and CDR2 is LQKENI.